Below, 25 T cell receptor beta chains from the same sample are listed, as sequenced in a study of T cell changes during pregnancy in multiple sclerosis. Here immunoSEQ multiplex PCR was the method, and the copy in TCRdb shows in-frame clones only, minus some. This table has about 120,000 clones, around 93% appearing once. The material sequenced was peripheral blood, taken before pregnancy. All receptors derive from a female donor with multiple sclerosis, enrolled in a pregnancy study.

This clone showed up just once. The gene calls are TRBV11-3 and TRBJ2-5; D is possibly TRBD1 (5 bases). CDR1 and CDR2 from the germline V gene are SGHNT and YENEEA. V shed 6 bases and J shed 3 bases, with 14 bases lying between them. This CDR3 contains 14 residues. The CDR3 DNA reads TGTGCCAGCAGATTCTTGTGGGGCGAAGAGACCCAGTACTTC. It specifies CASRFLWGEETQYF.

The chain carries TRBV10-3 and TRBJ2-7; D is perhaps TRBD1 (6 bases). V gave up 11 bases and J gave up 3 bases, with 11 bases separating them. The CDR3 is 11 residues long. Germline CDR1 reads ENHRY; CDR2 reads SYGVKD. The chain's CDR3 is CAVGGSYEQYF. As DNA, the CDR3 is TGTGCCGTAGGGGGTAGCTACGAGCAGTACTTC.

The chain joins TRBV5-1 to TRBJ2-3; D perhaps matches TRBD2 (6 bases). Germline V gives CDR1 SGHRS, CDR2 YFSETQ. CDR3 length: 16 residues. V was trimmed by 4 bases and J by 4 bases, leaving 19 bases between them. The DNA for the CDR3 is TGCGCCAGCAGCCCCCCACCCCGAGGAGGGCCAGATACGCAGTATTTT. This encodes CASSPPPRGGPDTQYF.

This chain's CDR3 is CASSLAGSGNSGANVLTF. Written as DNA, the CDR3 is TGTGCCAGCAGCTTGGCGGGTAGCGGAAACTCTGGGGCCAACGTCCTGACTTTC. This sequence joins TRBV5-5 and TRBJ2-6, with D perhaps TRBD2 (6 bases). Looked up from germline, CDR1 is SGHKS and CDR2 is YYEKEE (reference sequence). This CDR3 spans 18 amino acids. The V end was cut by 0 bases, the J end by 0 bases, with 13 bases between.

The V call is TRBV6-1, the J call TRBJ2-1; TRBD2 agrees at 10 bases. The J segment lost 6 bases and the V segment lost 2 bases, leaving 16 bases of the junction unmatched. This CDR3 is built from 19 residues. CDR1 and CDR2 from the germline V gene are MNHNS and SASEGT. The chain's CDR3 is CASSEPWASGRGISNEQFF. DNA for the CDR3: TGTGCCAGCAGTGAACCGTGGGCTAGCGGGAGAGGTATTTCCAATGAGCAGTTCTTC.

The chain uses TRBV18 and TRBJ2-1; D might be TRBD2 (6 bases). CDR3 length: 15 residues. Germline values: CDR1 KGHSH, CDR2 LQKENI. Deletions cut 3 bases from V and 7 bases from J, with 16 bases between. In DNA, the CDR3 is TGTGCCAGCTCACCGGGAACCGGAGGGGATAATGAGCAGTTCTTC. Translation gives CASSPGTGGDNEQFF.

In DNA form, the CDR3 reads TGTGCCAGCACCCCCAGGGAAGGCTCCTACGAGCAGTACTTC. This codes for CASTPREGSYEQYF. The rearrangement uses TRBV11-1 and TRBJ2-7; TRBD1 is a possible D gene (5 bases). V was pared by 7 bases and J by 0 bases, with 13 bases between. The germline gives CDR1 SGHAT, CDR2 FQDESV (reference sequence). The CDR3 extends over 14 amino acids.

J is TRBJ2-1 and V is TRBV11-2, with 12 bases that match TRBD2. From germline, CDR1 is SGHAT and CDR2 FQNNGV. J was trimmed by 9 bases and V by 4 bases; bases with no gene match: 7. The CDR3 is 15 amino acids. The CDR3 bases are TGTGCCAGCAGCTCCCGACTAGCGGGAGACGCTGAGCAGTTCTTC. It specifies CASSSRLAGDAEQFF. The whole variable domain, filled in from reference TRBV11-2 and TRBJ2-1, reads EAGVAQSPRYKIIEKRQSVAFWCNPISGHATLYWYQQILGQGPKLLIQFQNNGVVDDSQLPKDRFSAERLKGVDSTLKIQPAKLEDSAVYLCASSSRLAGDAEQFFGPGTRLTVL.

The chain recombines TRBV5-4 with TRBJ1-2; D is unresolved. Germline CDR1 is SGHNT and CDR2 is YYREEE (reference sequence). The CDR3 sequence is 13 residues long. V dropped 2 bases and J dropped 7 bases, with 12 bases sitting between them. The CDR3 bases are TGTGCCAGCAGCTTTGGAGGTGGACGTGGCTACACCTTC. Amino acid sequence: CASSFGGGRGYTF.

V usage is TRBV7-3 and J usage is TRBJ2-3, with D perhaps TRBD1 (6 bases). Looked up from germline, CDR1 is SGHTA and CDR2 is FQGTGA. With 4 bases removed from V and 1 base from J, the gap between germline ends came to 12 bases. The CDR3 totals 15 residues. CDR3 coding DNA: TGTGCCAGCAGCTCCACAGGGTCTGGCACAGATACGCAGTATTTT. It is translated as CASSSTGSGTDTQYF.

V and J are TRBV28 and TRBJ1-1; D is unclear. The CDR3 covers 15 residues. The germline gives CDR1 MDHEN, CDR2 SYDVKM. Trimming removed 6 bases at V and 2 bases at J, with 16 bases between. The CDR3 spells CASSWAGGRNTEAFF. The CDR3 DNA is TGTGCCAGCAGCTGGGCCGGCGGGAGAAACACTGAAGCTTTCTTT.

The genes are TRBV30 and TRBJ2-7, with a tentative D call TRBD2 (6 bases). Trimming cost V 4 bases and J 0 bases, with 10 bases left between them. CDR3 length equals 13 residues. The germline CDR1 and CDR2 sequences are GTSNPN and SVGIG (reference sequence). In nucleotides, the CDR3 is TGTGCCTGGAATAGCGGTAGCTCCTACGAGCAGTACTTC. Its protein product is CAWNSGSSYEQYF. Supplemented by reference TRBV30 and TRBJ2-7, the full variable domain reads SQTIHQWPATLVQPVGSPLSLECTVEGTSNPNLYWYRQAAGRGLQLLFYSVGIGQISSEVPQNLSASRPQDRQFILSSKKLLLSDSGFYLCAWNSGSSYEQYFGPGTRLTVT.

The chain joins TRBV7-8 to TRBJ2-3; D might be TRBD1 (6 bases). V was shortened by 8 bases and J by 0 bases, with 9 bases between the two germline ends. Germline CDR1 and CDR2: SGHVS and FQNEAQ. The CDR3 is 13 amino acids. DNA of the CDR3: TGTGCCAGCGGGGGCCTTAGCACAGATACGCAGTATTTT. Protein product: CASGGLSTDTQYF.

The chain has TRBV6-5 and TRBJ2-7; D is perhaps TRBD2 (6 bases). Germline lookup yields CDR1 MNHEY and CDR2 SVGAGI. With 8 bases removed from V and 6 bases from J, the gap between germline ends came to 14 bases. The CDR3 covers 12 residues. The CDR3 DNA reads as TGTGCCAGCTCCAAGAGGAGGGGCGAGCAGTACTTC. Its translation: CASSKRRGEQYF.

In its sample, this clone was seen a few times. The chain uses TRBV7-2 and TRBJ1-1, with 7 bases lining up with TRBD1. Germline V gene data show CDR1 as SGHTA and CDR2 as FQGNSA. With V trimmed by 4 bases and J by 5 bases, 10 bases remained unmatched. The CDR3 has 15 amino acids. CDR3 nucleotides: TGTGCCAGCAGCTCCAGTCCGACAGGGAGGACTGAAGCTTTCTTT. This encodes CASSSSPTGRTEAFF.

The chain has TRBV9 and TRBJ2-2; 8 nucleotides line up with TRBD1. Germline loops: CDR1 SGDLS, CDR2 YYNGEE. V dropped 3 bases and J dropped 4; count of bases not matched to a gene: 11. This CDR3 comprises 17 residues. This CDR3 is CASSASTTGASTGELFF. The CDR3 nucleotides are TGTGCCAGCAGCGCGTCCACGACAGGGGCGAGCACCGGGGAGCTGTTTTTT.

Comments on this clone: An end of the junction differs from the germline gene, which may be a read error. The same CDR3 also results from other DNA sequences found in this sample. The CDR3 protein is CASSPGTSGRYEQYF. CDR3 nucleotides: TGCGCCAGCTCACCAGGGACTAGCGGGAGGTACGAGCAGTACTTC. This chain links TRBV18 with TRBJ2-7; 15 bases are a match to TRBD2. Germline V lookup: CDR1 KGHSH, CDR2 LQKENI. The CDR3 is 15 residues long.

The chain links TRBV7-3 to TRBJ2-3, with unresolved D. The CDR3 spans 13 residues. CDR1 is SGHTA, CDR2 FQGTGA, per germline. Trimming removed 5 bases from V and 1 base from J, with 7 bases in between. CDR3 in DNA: TGTGCCAGCAGCCGAACAGGCACAGATACGCAGTATTTT. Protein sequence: CASSRTGTDTQYF.

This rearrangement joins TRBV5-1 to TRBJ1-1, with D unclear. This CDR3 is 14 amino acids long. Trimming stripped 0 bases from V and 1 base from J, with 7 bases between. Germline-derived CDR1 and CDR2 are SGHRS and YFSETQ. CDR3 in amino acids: CASSLGPGNTEAFF. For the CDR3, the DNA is TGCGCCAGCAGCTTGGGGCCGGGGAACACTGAAGCTTTCTTT.

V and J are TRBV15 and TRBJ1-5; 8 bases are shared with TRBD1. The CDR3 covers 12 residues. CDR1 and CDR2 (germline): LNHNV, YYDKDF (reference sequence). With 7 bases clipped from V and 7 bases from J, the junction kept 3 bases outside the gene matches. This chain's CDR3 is CATKQGEQPQHF. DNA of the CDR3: TGTGCCACCAAACAGGGGGAACAGCCCCAGCATTTT.

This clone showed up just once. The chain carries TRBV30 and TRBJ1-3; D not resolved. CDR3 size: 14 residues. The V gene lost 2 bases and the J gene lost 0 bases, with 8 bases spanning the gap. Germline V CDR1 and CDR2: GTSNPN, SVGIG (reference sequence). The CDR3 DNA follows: TGTGCCTGGAGTCAAGACATCTCTGGAAACACCATATATTTT. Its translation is CAWSQDISGNTIYF.

The CDR3 region is CASSHRFDGTINEKLFF. CDR3 DNA sequence: TGTGCCAGCAGCCACCGATTTGACGGGACAATTAATGAAAAACTGTTTTTT. The chain is built from TRBV4-2 and TRBJ1-4; the D gene is possibly TRBD1 (6 bases). This CDR3 is 17 amino acids long. From germline, CDR1 is LGHNA and CDR2 YNFKEQ. Trimming shortened V by 3 bases and J by 4 bases, and 18 bases separated the two germline ends.

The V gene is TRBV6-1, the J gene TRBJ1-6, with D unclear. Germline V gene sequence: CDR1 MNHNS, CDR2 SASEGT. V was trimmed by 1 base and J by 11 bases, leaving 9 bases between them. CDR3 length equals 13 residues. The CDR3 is CASSEGRATPLHF. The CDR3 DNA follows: TGTGCCAGCAGTGAAGGGAGGGCGACACCCCTCCACTTT.

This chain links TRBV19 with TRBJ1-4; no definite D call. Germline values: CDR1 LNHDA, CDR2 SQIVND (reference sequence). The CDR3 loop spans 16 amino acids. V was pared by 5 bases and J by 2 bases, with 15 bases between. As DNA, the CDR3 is TGTGCCAGTAGTCTGTTGGGTGGGCAGACTAATGAAAAACTGTTTTTT. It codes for CASSLLGGQTNEKLFF.

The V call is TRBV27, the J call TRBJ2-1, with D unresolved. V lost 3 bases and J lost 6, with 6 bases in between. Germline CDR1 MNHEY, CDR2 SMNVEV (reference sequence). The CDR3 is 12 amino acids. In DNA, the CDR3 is TGTGCCAGCAGTTTTAGCCCCAATGAGCAGTTCTTC. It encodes CASSFSPNEQFF.